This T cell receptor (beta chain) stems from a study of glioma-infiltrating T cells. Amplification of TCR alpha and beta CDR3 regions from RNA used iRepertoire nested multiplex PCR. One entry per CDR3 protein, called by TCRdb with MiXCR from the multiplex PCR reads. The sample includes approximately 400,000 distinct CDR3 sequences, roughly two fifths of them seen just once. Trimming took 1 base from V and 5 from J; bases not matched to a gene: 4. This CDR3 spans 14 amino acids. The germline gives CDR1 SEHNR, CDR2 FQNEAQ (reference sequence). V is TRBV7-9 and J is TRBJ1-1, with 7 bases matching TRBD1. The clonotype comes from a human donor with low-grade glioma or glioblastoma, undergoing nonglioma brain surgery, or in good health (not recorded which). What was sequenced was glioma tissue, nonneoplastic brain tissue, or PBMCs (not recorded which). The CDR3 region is CASSLEGAYTEAFF. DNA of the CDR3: TGTGCCAGCAGCTTAGAGGGGGCATATACTGAAGCTTTCTTT.